The present entry profiles one T cell receptor (beta chain) with its context. Antigen unknown. This entry is derived from a study of cytomegalovirus exposure and HLA in healthy donors. Amplification used 60 Vbeta primers and 13 Jbeta primers. TCRdb's table, derived via immunoSEQ multiplex PCR, lists solely in-frame clones and lacks some. Among 100,000 to 150,000 clones listed, around 80% were seen once. Study-level points and caveats: Across donors, most TCRs were seen rarely, yet some public ones were widespread.

Germline CDR1 and CDR2: SGHTA and FQGTGA. V was shortened by 6 bases and J by 4 bases, with 12 bases between the two germline ends. There are 13 residues in the CDR3. This sequence originates from a female donor in good health and CMV-seropositive. The sample consisted of PBMCs. This sequence joins TRBV7-3 and TRBJ1-2, with a possible D match to TRBD1 (6 bases). CDR3 amino acids: CASSRQETYGYTF. DNA for the CDR3: TGTGCCAGCAGTCGACAGGAAACCTATGGCTACACCTTC.